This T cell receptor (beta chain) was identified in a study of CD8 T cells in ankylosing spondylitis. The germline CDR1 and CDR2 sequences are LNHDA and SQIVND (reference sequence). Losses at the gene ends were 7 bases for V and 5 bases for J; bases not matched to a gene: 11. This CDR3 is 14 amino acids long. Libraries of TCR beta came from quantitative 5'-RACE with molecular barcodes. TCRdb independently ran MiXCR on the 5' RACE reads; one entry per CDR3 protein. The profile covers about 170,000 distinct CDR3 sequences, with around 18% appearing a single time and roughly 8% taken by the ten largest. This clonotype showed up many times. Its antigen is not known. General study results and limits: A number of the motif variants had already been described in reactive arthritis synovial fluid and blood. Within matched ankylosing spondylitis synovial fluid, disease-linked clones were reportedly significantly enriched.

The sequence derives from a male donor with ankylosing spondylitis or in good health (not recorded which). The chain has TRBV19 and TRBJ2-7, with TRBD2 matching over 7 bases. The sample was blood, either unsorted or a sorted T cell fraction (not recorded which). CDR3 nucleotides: TGTGCCAGTAACGATGGCGCTAGCGGTAACGAGCAGTACTTC. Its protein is CASNDGASGNEQYF.